This TCR beta chain was captured by sequencing in a study of blood T cell repertoires in COVID-19. Study-wide background: The United States, Italy and Spain were the sources of the acute and convalescent COVID-19 samples. PBMCs, B-cell-depleted T cells, or T cells provided the cDNA or gDNA that made up the material.

This CDR3 is built from 13 residues. Trimming left V 8 bases short and J 5 bases short, with 15 bases between. Germline CDR1 LNHDA, CDR2 SQIVND (reference sequence). Profiled with immunoSEQ multiplex PCR; TCRdb holds only in-frame clones, not every one. The sample shows some 450,000 clones, around 88% of them seen only once. The origin of this receptor is a woman in her fifties or sixties with COVID-19, enrolled during active disease. The sample was peripheral blood. The chain couples TRBV19 to TRBJ1-2; tentatively, D is TRBD1 (6 bases). The DNA of the CDR3 is TGTGCCAGTCGGAGCGGGGGCGGATATGGCTACACCTTC. Amino acid sequence: CASRSGGGYGYTF.